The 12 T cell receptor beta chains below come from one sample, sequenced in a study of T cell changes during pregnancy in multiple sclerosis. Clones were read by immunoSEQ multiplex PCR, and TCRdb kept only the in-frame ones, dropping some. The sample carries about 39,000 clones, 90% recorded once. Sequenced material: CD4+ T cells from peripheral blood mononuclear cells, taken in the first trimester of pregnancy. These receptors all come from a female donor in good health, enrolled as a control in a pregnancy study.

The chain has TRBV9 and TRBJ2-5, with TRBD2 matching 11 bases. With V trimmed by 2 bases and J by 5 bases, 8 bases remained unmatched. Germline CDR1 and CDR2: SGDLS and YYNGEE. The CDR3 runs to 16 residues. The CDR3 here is CASSVWVAGGRETQYF. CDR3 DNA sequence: TGTGCCAGCAGCGTGTGGGTAGCGGGGGGGCGGGAGACCCAGTACTTC.

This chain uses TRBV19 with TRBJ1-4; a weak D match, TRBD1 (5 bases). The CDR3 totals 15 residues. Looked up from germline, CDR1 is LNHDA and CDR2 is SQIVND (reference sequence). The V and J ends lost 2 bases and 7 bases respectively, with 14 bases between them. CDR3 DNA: TGTGCCAGTAGTATAAGGCAGGGCTTTTTTGAAAAACTGTTTTTT. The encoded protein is CASSIRQGFFEKLFF.

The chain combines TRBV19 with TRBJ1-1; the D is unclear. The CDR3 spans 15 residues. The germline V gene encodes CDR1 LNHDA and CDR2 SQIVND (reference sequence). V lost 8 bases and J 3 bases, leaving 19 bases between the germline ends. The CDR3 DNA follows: TGTGCCAGTGAGCCTTTTAGCCGGGTACACACTGAAGCTTTCTTT. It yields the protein CASEPFSRVHTEAFF.

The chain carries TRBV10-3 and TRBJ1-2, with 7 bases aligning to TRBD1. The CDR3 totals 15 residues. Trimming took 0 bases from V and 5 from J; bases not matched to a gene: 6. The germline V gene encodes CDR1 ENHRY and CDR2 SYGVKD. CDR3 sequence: CAISESPTGLYGYTF. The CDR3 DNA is TGTGCCATCAGTGAGTCCCCGACAGGGTTGTATGGCTACACCTTC.

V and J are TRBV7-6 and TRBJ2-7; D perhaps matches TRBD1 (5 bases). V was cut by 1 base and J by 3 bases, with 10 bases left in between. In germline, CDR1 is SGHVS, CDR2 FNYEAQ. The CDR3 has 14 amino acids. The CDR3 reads CASSLGGLNYEQYF. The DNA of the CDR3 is TGTGCCAGCAGCTTAGGGGGCCTTAACTACGAGCAGTACTTC.

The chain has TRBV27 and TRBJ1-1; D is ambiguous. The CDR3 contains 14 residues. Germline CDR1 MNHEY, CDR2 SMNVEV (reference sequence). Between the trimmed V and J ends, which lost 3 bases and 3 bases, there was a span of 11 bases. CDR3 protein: CASSFGPGDTEAFF. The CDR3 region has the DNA TGTGCCAGCAGTTTTGGCCCCGGGGACACTGAAGCTTTCTTT.

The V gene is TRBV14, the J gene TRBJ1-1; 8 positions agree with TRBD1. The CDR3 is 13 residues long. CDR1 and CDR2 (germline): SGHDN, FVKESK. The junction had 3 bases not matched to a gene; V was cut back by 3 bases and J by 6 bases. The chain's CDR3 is CASSQDRVSEAFF. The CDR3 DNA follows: TGTGCCAGCAGCCAGGACAGGGTCTCTGAAGCTTTCTTT. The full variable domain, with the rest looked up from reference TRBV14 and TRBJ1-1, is EAGVTQFPSHSVIEKGQTVTLRCDPISGHDNLYWYRRVMGKEIKFLLHFVKESKQDESGMPNNRFLAERTGGTYSTLKVQPAELEDSGVYFCASSQDRVSEAFFGQGTRLTVV.

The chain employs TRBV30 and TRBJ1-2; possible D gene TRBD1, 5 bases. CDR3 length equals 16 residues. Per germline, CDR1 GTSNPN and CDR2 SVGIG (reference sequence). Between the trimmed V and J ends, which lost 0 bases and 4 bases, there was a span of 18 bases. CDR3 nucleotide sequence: TGTGCCTGGAGTGTACGATGGGGGGAATTTAGCTATGGCTACACCTTC. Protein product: CAWSVRWGEFSYGYTF.

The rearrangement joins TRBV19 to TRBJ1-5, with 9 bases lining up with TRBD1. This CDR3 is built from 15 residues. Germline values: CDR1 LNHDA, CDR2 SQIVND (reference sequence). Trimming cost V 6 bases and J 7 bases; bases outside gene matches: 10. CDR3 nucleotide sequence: TGTGCCAGTAGGAGAGGGACAGGGAAATCGCAGCCCCAGCATTTT. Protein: CASRRGTGKSQPQHF.

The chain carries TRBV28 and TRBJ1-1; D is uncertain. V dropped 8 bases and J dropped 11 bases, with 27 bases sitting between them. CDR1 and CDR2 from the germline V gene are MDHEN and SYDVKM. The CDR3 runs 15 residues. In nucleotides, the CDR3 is TGTGCCAGCGTTGGGAGTGTCAGTCCTCAACCCAAGGCTTTCTTT. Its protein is CASVGSVSPQPKAFF. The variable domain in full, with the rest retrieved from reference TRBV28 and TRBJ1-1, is DVKVTQSSRYLVKRTGEKVFLECVQDMDHENMFWYRQDPGLGLRLIYFSYDVKMKEKGDIPEGYSVSREKKERFSLILESASTNQTSMYLCASVGSVSPQPKAFFGQGTRLTVV.

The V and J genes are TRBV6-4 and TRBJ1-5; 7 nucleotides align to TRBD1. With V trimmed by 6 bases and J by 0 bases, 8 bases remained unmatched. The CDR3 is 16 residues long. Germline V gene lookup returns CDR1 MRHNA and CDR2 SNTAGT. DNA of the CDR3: TGTGCCAGCAGGCGGGACAGCCTTTATAGCAATCAGCCCCAGCATTTT. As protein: CASRRDSLYSNQPQHF.

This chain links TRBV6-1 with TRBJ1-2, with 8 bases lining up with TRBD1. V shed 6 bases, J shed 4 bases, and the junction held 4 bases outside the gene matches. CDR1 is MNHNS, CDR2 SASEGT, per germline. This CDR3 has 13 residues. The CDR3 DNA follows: TGTGCCAGCAGGTCGACAGGGGTCTATGGCTACACCTTC. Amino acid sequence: CASRSTGVYGYTF.